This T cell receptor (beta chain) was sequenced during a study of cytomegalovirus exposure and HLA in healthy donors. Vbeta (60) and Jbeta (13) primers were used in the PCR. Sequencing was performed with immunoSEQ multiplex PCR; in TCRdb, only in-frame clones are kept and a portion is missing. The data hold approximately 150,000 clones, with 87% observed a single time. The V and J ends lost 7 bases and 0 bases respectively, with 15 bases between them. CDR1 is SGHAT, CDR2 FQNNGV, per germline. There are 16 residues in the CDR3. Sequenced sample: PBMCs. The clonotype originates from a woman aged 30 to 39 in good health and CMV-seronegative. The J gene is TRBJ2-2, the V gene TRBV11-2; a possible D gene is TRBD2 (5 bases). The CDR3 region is CASTTWRSPNTGELFF. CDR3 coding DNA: TGTGCCAGCACCACATGGAGGTCCCCGAACACCGGGGAGCTGTTTTTT. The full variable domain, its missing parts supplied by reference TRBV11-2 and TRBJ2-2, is EAGVAQSPRYKIIEKRQSVAFWCNPISGHATLYWYQQILGQGPKLLIQFQNNGVVDDSQLPKDRFSAERLKGVDSTLKIQPAKLEDSAVYLCASTTWRSPNTGELFFGEGSRLTVL.